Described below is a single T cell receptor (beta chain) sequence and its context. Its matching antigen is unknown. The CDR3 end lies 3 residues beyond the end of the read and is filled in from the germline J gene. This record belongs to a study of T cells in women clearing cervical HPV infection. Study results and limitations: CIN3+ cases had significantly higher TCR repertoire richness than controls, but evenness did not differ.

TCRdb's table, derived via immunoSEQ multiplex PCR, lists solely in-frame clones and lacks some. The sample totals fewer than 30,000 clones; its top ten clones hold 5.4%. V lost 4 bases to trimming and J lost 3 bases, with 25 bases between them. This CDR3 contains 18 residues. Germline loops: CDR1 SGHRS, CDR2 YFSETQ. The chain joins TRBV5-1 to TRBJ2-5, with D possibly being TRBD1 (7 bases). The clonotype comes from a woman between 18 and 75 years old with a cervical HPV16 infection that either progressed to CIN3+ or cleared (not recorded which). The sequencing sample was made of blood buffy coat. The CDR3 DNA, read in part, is TGCGCCAGCAGCCCGAGACAGGGCGGAACCGGGAGAAAAGAGACC. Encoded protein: CASSPRQGGTGRKET. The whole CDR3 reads CASSPRQGGTGRKETQYF.